Detailed here is one T cell receptor (beta chain). Its antigen remains unknown. Profiled with immunoSEQ multiplex PCR; TCRdb holds only in-frame clones, not every one. Of 10,000 to 15,000 clones in the sample, roughly 90% are singletons; the top ten hold around 34%. These data belong to a study of STAT3 mutations in large granular lymphocyte leukemia. Across the study: Among longitudinally sequenced T-LGLL patients, roughly half had canonical activating STAT3 mutations detected. Immunosuppressive therapy was given to more than half of T-LGLL patients. Whole-study results and caveats: Differing intervals and regimens complicate linking therapy response to clone burden. In about 35% of the 18 patients, new TCR clonotypes emerged after therapy. Every T-cell large granular lymphocyte leukemia patient had at least one immunodominant TCR beta clonotype.

CDR1 and CDR2 (germline): MNHEY, SMNVEV (reference sequence). The CDR3 contains 12 residues. The V end lost 7 bases, the J end lost 0 bases, and 4 bases lay between the germline ends. The sequenced sample consisted of peripheral blood mononuclear cells. J is TRBJ1-3 and V is TRBV27; D is uncertain. The sequence was obtained from a man aged 40-49 years with T-cell large granular lymphocyte leukemia. Some clones in this sample may be carry-over from other donors' samples. CDR3 nucleotides: TGTGCCAGCAAGAGCTCTGGAAACACCATATATTTT. It is translated as CASKSSGNTIYF.